The 17 T cell receptor beta chains given below trace back to one sample, sequenced in a study of T-cell reconstitution after alpha-beta-depleted transplantation in children. A library of TCRbeta sequences, prepared with unique molecular identifiers, was generated. Each CDR3 protein is one row after TCRdb ran MiXCR on the PCR reads. The repertoire consists of 500,000 to 750,000 distinct CDR3 sequences, with approximately 12% occurring once and the leading ten covering around 2.2%. Sequenced here: PBMCs, mostly from graft donor cells, sampled 360 days after TCRalphabeta/CD19-depleted stem cell transplant. The receptors were sampled from a male patient between 10 and 17 years old who had a stem cell transplant for acute myeloid leukemia, so the T cells may come from the graft donor.

The chain carries TRBV7-8 and TRBJ2-3, with D hard to call. This CDR3 spans 14 amino acids. Germline CDR1 and CDR2: SGHVS and FQNEAQ. The V and J ends lost 4 bases and 2 bases respectively, with 10 bases between them. The CDR3 here is CASSYTTYTDTQYF. DNA for the CDR3: TGTGCCAGCAGCTACACTACTTACACAGATACGCAGTATTTT.

This clonotype was counted a few times. The chain recombines TRBV29-1 with TRBJ2-5, with unresolved D. This CDR3 is 13 amino acids long. Germline V CDR1 and CDR2: SQVTM, ANQGSEA. The germline V and J ends were trimmed by 7 bases and 1 base, with 13 bases remaining between them. This chain's CDR3 is CSAREALQETQYF. CDR3 nucleotides: TGCAGCGCCCGAGAGGCCCTCCAAGAGACCCAGTACTTC.

V and J are TRBV27 and TRBJ1-3; D ambiguous. The ends were cut back, 3 bases at V and 2 bases at J, with 5 bases in the middle. The CDR3 sequence is 13 residues long. The germline V gene encodes CDR1 MNHEY and CDR2 SMNVEV (reference sequence). The CDR3 region is CASSFTAGNTIYF. The CDR3, as DNA: TGTGCCAGCAGTTTTACGGCTGGAAACACCATATATTTT.

In its sample, this clonotype was seen a few times. The chain uses TRBV5-6 and TRBJ2-1; 9 nucleotides match TRBD1. This CDR3 is 16 amino acids long. J was trimmed by 2 bases and V by 5 bases; bases with no gene match: 8. Germline-derived CDR1 and CDR2 are SGHDT and YYEEEE. The CDR3 spells CASRQTGGKTYNEQFF. The CDR3, as DNA: TGTGCCAGCAGGCAGACAGGGGGTAAGACCTACAATGAGCAGTTCTTC.

This clonotype appeared many times. The rearrangement uses TRBV28 and TRBJ1-5; possible D gene TRBD1, 5 bases. Trimming removed 3 bases from V and 6 bases from J, with 12 bases in between. The CDR3 runs to 14 residues. Germline lookup yields CDR1 MDHEN and CDR2 SYDVKM. CDR3: CASSFLGEGQPQHF. The CDR3 region has the DNA TGTGCCAGCAGTTTCCTGGGGGAGGGTCAGCCCCAGCATTTT.

The chain joins TRBV29-1 to TRBJ2-7; a possible D gene is TRBD1 (7 bases). V was cut by 7 bases and J by 2 bases, with 15 bases left in between. The CDR3 loop spans 13 amino acids. CDR1 is SQVTM and CDR2 is ANQGSEA in the germline V gene. The CDR3 loop reads CSGGGGLAYEQYF. The CDR3 DNA reads as TGCAGCGGCGGAGGGGGCCTTGCCTACGAGCAGTACTTC.

This clonotype was seen a few times. The V and J genes are TRBV29-1 and TRBJ2-3; 9 bases map to TRBD2. Germline V gene lookup returns CDR1 SQVTM and CDR2 ANQGSEA. J gave up 3 bases and V 7 bases, and 14 bases lay outside the gene matches. This CDR3 comprises 16 residues. In DNA form, the CDR3 reads TGCAGCGCAGGTGGTTATAGCGGGAGTTTTACAGATACGCAGTATTTT. Translation gives CSAGGYSGSFTDTQYF.

This clonotype was seen at least ten times. The chain employs TRBV9 and TRBJ2-1, with TRBD2 matching over 14 bases. The V segment lost 4 bases and the J segment 9 bases; nucleotides outside the gene matches: 6. This CDR3 comprises 15 residues. Germline CDR1 SGDLS, CDR2 YYNGEE. The CDR3 DNA reads TGTGCCAGCAGCCCAGGGACTAGCGGGAGTCGTGAGCAGTTCTTC. It specifies CASSPGTSGSREQFF.

The chain joins TRBV28 to TRBJ2-1, with 9 bases that match TRBD2. The CDR3 extends over 16 amino acids. V shed 4 bases, J shed 6 bases, and the junction held 10 bases outside the gene matches. Germline values: CDR1 MDHEN, CDR2 SYDVKM. Written as DNA, the CDR3 is TGTGCCAGCAGTTCCGCCGGGACTAGCATTACCAATGAGCAGTTCTTC. As protein: CASSSAGTSITNEQFF.

The chain joins TRBV12-3 or TRBV12-4 to TRBJ2-4, with TRBD1 matching 9 bases. This CDR3 has 17 residues. With V trimmed by 5 bases and J by 1 base, 9 bases remained unmatched. Here the CDR3 DNA reads TGTGCCAGCAGTCTGTCTCCCGGGACAGGGGCCAAAAACATTCAGTACTTC. Its protein is CASSLSPGTGAKNIQYF.

This chain links TRBV7-6 with TRBJ2-7; 9 bases fit TRBD1. CDR1 and CDR2 (germline): SGHVS, FNYEAQ. The length of the CDR3 is 16 residues. The ends lost 5 bases at V and 4 bases at J; junction bases unmatched: 12. CDR3 nucleotides: TGTGCCAGCAGCCCTACCGGGACAGGGAAAATATACGAGCAGTACTTC. Its translation is CASSPTGTGKIYEQYF. Full variable domain (missing parts from reference TRBV7-6 and TRBJ2-7): GAGVSQSPRYKVTKRGQDVALRCDPISGHVSLYWYRQALGQGPEFLTYFNYEAQQDKSGLPNDRFSAERPEGSISTLTIQRTEQRDSAMYRCASSPTGTGKIYEQYFGPGTRLTVT.

V gene TRBV12-3 or TRBV12-4 combines with J gene TRBJ2-7; TRBD2 agrees at 11 bases. CDR3 length: 14 amino acids. After removal of 0 bases from V and 9 bases from J, the junction contained 4 bases not matched to a gene. The CDR3: CASSLALAGVGQYF. The CDR3 region has the DNA TGTGCCAGCAGTTTAGCACTAGCGGGAGTGGGGCAGTACTTC.

This chain links TRBV7-2 with TRBJ2-5; 7 bases map to TRBD1. The CDR3 runs 15 residues. The germline V gene encodes CDR1 SGHTA and CDR2 FQGNSA. With 5 bases clipped from V and 3 bases from J, the junction kept 9 bases outside the gene matches. CDR3 protein: CASSPRTGDEETQYF. The CDR3 bases are TGTGCCAGCAGCCCGCGAACAGGGGACGAAGAGACCCAGTACTTC.

With regard to this clonotype: A much larger clone differs from this one at a single base, so this may be a read error. No conserved phenylalanine or tryptophan ends this CDR3, so it is likely a read error. The chain carries TRBV15 and TRBJ2-7; D tentatively fits TRBD1 or TRBD2 (5 bases each). The germline CDR1 and CDR2 sequences are LNHNV and YYDKDF (reference sequence). Trimming left V 1 base short and J 3 bases short, with 13 bases between. The CDR3 length is 15 residues. The CDR3 DNA is TGTGCCACCAGCAGAGGGGACCTTCGGGACTACGAGCAGTACTGC. This encodes CATSRGDLRDYEQYC.

The chain combines TRBV29-1 with TRBJ1-1; the D gene is possibly TRBD1 (6 bases). Trimming cost V 3 bases and J 3 bases, with 11 bases left between them. The CDR3 extends over 13 amino acids. Germline loops: CDR1 SQVTM, CDR2 ANQGSEA. Written as DNA, the CDR3 is TGCAGCGTTGAGAAGGGGGGGTACACTGAAGCTTTCTTT. Translating it yields CSVEKGGYTEAFF.

The chain uses TRBV4-2 and TRBJ1-2; D is perhaps TRBD1 (6 bases). The CDR3 is 15 residues long. V lost 0 bases and J lost 3, with 11 bases in between. The germline gives CDR1 LGHNA, CDR2 YNFKEQ. DNA for the CDR3: TGTGCCAGCAGCCAAGATAACAGGGACGACTATGGCTACACCTTC. This encodes CASSQDNRDDYGYTF.

V is TRBV12-3 or TRBV12-4 and J is TRBJ2-1; tentatively, D is TRBD2 (6 bases). The CDR3 has 17 amino acids. Trimming removed 3 bases from V and 2 bases from J, with 17 bases in between. Here the CDR3 reads CASSFSGTGGAYNEQFF. CDR3 DNA sequence: TGTGCCAGCAGTTTTTCCGGGACTGGCGGTGCCTACAATGAGCAGTTCTTC.